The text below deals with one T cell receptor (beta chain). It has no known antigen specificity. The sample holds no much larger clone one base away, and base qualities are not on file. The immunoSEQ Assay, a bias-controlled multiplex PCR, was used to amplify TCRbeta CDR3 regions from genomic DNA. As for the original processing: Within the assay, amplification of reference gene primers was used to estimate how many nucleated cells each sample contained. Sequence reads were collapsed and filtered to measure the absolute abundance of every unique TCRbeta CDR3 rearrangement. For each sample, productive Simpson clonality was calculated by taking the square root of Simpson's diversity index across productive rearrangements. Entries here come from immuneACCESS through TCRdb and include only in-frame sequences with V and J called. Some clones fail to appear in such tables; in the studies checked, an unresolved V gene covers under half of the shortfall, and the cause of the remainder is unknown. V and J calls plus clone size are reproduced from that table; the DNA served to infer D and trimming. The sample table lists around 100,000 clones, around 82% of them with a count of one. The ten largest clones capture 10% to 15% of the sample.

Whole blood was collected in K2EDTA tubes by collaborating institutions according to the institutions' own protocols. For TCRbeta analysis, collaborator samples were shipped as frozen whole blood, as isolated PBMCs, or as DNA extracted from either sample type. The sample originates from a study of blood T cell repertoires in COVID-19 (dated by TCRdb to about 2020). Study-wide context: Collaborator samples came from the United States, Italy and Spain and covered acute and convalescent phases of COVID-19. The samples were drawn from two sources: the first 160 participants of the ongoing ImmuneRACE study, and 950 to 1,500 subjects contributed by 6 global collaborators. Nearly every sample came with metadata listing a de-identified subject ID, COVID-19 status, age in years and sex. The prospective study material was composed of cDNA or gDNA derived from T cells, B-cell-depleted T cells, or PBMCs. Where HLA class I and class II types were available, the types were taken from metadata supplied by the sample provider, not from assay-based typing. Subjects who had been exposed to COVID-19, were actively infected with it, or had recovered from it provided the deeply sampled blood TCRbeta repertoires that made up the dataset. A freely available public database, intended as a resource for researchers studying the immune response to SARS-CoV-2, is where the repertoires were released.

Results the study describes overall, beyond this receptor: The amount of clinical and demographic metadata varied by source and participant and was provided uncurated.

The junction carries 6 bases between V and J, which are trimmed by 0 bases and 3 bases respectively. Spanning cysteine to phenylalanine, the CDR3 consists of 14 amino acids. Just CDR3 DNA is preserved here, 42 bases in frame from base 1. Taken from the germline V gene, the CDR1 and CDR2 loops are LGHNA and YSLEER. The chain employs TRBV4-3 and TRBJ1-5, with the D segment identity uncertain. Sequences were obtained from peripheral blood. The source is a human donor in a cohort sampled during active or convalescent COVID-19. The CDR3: CASSQDLYNQPQHF. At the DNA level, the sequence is TGCGCCAGCAGCCAAGATTTGTACAATCAGCCCCAGCATTTT.